This TCR beta chain originates from a study of technical replicates of blood from several donors. Method: immunoSEQ multiplex PCR; TCRdb's copy keeps in-frame clones and lacks some. The profile shows just under 100,000 clones, 95% of them singletons. The CDR3 has 13 residues. Germline CDR1 SGHDN, CDR2 FVKESK. V lost 7 bases and J 6 bases, leaving 12 bases between the germline ends. This chain links TRBV14 with TRBJ1-4; possibly TRBD1 for D (5 bases). This clonotype was obtained from a human donor in good health. Sequencing input: T cells isolated from PBMCs. The CDR3 spells CASKRGGDEKLFF. DNA of the CDR3: TGTGCCAGCAAAAGGGGAGGGGATGAAAAACTGTTTTTT.